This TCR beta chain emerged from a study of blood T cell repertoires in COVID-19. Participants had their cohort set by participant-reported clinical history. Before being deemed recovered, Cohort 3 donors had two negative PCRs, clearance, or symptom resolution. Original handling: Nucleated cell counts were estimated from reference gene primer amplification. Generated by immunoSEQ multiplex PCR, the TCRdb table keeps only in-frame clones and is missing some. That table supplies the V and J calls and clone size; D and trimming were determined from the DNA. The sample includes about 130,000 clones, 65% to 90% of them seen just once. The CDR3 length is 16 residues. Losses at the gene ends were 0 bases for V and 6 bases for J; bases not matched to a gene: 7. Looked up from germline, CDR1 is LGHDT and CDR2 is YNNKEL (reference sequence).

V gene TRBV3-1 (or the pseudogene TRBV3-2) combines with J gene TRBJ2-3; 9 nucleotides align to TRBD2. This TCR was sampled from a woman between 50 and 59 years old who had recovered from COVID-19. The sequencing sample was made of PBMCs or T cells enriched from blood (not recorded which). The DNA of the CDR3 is TGTGCCAGCAGCCAAGAGTCTAGCGGGGAGCCCGATACGCAGTATTTT. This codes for CASSQESSGEPDTQYF.